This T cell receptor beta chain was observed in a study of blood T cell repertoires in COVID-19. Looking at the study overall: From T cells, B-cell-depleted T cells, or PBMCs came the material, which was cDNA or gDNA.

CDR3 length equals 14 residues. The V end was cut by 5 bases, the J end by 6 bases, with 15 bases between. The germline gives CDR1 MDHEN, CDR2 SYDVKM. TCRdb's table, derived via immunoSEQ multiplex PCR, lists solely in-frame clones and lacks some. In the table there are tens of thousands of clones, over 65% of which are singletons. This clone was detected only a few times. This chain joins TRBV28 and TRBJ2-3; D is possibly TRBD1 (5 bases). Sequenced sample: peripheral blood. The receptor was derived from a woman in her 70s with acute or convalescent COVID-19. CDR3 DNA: TGTGCCAGCAGTAAAGACCTCGACAGTGATACGCAGTATTTT. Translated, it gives CASSKDLDSDTQYF.